Below, 15 T cell receptor beta chains from the same sample are listed, as sequenced in a study of T-cell reconstitution after alpha-beta-depleted transplantation in children. During its preparation, the TCRbeta library received unique molecular identifiers. TCRdb processed the PCR reads anew with MiXCR; each CDR3 protein has one entry. Among about a million distinct CDR3 sequences, around 30% were seen once, and the ten largest hold roughly 30%. The source material was PBMCs, mostly from graft donor cells, sampled 360 days after TCRalphabeta/CD19-depleted stem cell transplant. The receptors were sampled from a boy under three years old who had a stem cell transplant for SCID, so the T cells may come from the graft donor.

The chain joins TRBV21-1 to TRBJ2-5; the DNA was not compared with TRBD2, the D call given in the table. TRBV21-1 is a pseudogene locus. The CDR3 has 16 amino acids. CDR3 sequence reads: CATGTSGGAGKETQYF. For the CDR3, the DNA is TGTGCCACCGGGACTAGCGGGGGGGCCGGTAAAGAGACCCAGTACTTC.

There are a few counts of this clonotype. This sequence joins TRBV12-3 or TRBV12-4 and TRBJ2-3; D remains ambiguous. Between the trimmed V and J ends, which lost 3 bases and 0 bases, there was a span of 13 bases. This CDR3 comprises 16 residues. The CDR3 DNA reads as TGTGCCAGCAGTTTTAGGAAGGACCCTAGCACAGATACGCAGTATTTT. This codes for CASSFRKDPSTDTQYF.

This clonotype was detected a few times. V is TRBV2 and J is TRBJ1-2; TRBD1 matches at 7 bases. CDR3 size: 12 residues. With V trimmed by 6 bases and J by 10 bases, 8 bases remained unmatched. The germline gives CDR1 SNHLY, CDR2 FYNNEI. DNA for the CDR3: TGTGCCAGCAGGGATCGGGACAGACTCTACACCTTC. Protein: CASRDRDRLYTF.

The CDR3 region is CASRRGPTGELFF. The DNA for the CDR3 is TGTGCCAGCAGAAGAGGGCCCACCGGGGAGCTGTTTTTT. The rearrangement joins TRBV6-4 to TRBJ2-2; D may be TRBD2 (5 bases). CDR3 length: 13 amino acids. V lost 6 bases, J lost 4 bases, and 9 bases lay in between. Germline V gene lookup returns CDR1 MRHNA and CDR2 SNTAGT.

The rearrangement uses TRBV20-1 and TRBJ2-7; the match to TRBD2 covers 8 bases. Trimming cost V 2 bases and J 7 bases; bases outside gene matches: 1. The CDR3 totals 11 residues. Per germline, CDR1 DFQATT and CDR2 SNEGSKA (reference sequence). CDR3 sequence: CSARTGGEQYF. Written as DNA, the CDR3 is TGCAGTGCTAGAACGGGGGGGGAGCAGTACTTC.

The genes are TRBV6-1 and TRBJ2-4; no firm D call. V lost 6 bases, J lost 6 bases, and 9 bases lay in between. The CDR3 is 12 residues long. Looked up from germline, CDR1 is MNHNS and CDR2 is SASEGT. The CDR3 protein is CASRAGPNIQYF. CDR3 nucleotides: TGTGCCAGCAGAGCCGGGCCAAACATTCAGTACTTC.

The rearrangement links TRBV20-1 to TRBJ2-1; TRBD2 agrees at 10 bases. J lost 0 bases, V lost 5 bases, and 7 bases had no gene match. The CDR3 has 16 amino acids. Germline V lookup: CDR1 DFQATT, CDR2 SNEGSKA (reference sequence). CDR3 DNA: TGCAGTGCTGTACTAGCGGGGTGGAGCTCCTACAATGAGCAGTTCTTC. Translated: CSAVLAGWSSYNEQFF.

The rearrangement uses TRBV7-6 and TRBJ2-7, with TRBD1 matching 9 bases. V lost 4 bases and J lost 0; bases outside the gene matches: 4. The V gene's germline CDR1 is SGHVS and CDR2 FNYEAQ. The CDR3 contains 15 residues. CDR3 coding DNA: TGTGCCAGCAGCTCAGGGACAGGGAACTCCTACGAGCAGTACTTC. Protein sequence: CASSSGTGNSYEQYF.

This clonotype was detected ten times or more. CDR3 nucleotides: TGTGCCACCATAGACAGGGCCAGTTCTAACTATGGCTACACCTTC. Encoded protein: CATIDRASSNYGYTF. The chain recombines TRBV10-3 with TRBJ1-2; 7 bases are shared with TRBD1. Germline CDR1 and CDR2: ENHRY and SYGVKD. J gave up 0 bases and V 10 bases, and 11 bases lay outside the gene matches. The CDR3 contains 15 residues.

The chain carries TRBV7-2 and TRBJ1-5; D is unresolved. There are 14 residues in the CDR3. Per germline, CDR1 SGHTA and CDR2 FQGNSA. With 1 base removed from V and 4 bases from J, the gap between germline ends came to 8 bases. Here the CDR3 reads CASSLVNSNQPQHF. CDR3 sequence (DNA): TGTGCCAGCAGCTTAGTTAACAGTAATCAGCCCCAGCATTTT.

The chain employs TRBV12-3 or TRBV12-4 and TRBJ1-4; D possibly corresponds to TRBD1 (5 bases). With 5 bases removed from V and 7 bases from J, the gap between germline ends came to 17 bases. This CDR3 contains 15 residues. The CDR3 DNA reads as TGTGCCAGCAGTCCCCCGGGACCTGGGCGTGAAAAACTGTTTTTT. As protein: CASSPPGPGREKLFF.

This clonotype came up many times. The V and J genes are TRBV7-9 and TRBJ2-7, with TRBD1 matching 9 bases. The J segment lost 6 bases and the V segment lost 4 bases, leaving 4 bases of the junction unmatched. In germline, CDR1 is SEHNR, CDR2 FQNEAQ (reference sequence). This CDR3 has 13 residues. The CDR3 spells CASSWGQGREQYF. The CDR3 region has the DNA TGTGCCAGCAGCTGGGGACAGGGACGCGAGCAGTACTTC.

The sample holds many counts of this clonotype. This chain connects TRBV13 to TRBJ2-1; D unclear. The CDR3 consists of 11 residues. V shed 3 bases and J shed 5 bases, with 2 bases lying between them. Germline CDR1 and CDR2: PRHDT and FYEKMQ (reference sequence). The CDR3 sequence is CASSFDNEQFF. In DNA form, the CDR3 reads TGTGCCAGCAGCTTCGACAATGAGCAGTTCTTC.

This clonotype was seen only a few times. The chain combines TRBV29-1 with TRBJ2-7, with no clear D. CDR3 size: 13 residues. CDR1 and CDR2 from the germline V gene are SQVTM and ANQGSEA. Trimming left V 2 bases short and J 0 bases short, with 8 bases between. DNA of the CDR3: TGCAGCGTTGAATCTGAAAGCTCCTACGAGCAGTACTTC. Amino acid sequence: CSVESESSYEQYF.

This clonotype appeared a few times. A read error may produce the germline difference seen at one junction end. V usage is TRBV7-2 and J usage is TRBJ2-4, with 9 positions matching TRBD1. The CDR3 has 11 amino acids. Per the germline V gene, CDR1 is SGHTA and CDR2 is FQGNSA. CDR3: CASSLDRGQHF. CDR3 in DNA: TGTGCCAGCAGCTTAGACAGGGGGCAACACTTC.